What follows is one T cell receptor (beta chain) and its context. Exposed participants came across a COVID-19 case within 2 weeks before study entry. The sample comes from a study of blood T cell repertoires in COVID-19. Profiled with immunoSEQ multiplex PCR; TCRdb holds only in-frame clones, not every one. This sample has about 180,000 clones; over 70% occur once, and the top ten carry approximately 15%. Sequenced input: PBMCs or T cells enriched from blood (not recorded which). This sequence originates from a man between 60 and 75 years old who had been exposed to COVID-19.

For the CDR3, the DNA is TGTGCCAGCAGCCCAACCTTGGGACAGGGTGGGGAAAAACTGTTTTTT. Protein sequence: CASSPTLGQGGEKLFF. The gene calls are TRBV3-1 (or the pseudogene TRBV3-2) and TRBJ1-4; 9 bases map to TRBD1. The CDR3 contains 16 residues. J was trimmed by 8 bases and V by 4 bases; bases with no gene match: 11. Per the germline V gene, CDR1 is LGHDT and CDR2 is YNNKEL (reference sequence).